Below, 22 T cell receptor beta chains from the same sample are listed, as sequenced in a study of blood T cells in healthy people across ages. Through a sample-barcoded 5' primer and a J-beta primer mix, a second PCR was run for roughly 7 to 12 cycles. TCRdb reanalysed the 5' RACE reads using MiXCR and keeps one entry per CDR3 protein. The data contain more than 550,000 distinct CDR3 sequences, around a fifth of them singletons. The source material was blood. These receptors all stem from a man aged 70 or older in good health.

The chain recombines TRBV18 with TRBJ1-5; tentative D call: TRBD1 (5 bases). Germline loops: CDR1 KGHSH, CDR2 LQKENI. The CDR3 runs 16 residues. Trimming pared 3 bases from V and 6 bases from J, leaving 18 bases between. CDR3 protein: CASSPPGQGFSQPQHF. The CDR3 DNA is TGTGCCAGCTCACCCCCAGGGCAGGGTTTTAGTCAGCCCCAGCATTTT.

A word on this clonotype: In this CDR3 the conserved last residue, phenylalanine or tryptophan, is missing, so a read error is likely. The rearrangement links TRBV3-1 to TRBJ2-5; 7 bases are shared with TRBD2. The CDR3 covers 16 residues. V dropped 0 bases and J dropped 11; count of bases not matched to a gene: 15. The V gene's germline CDR1 is LGHDT and CDR2 YNNKEL (reference sequence). CDR3 bases: TGTGCCAGCAGCCAAGAGGGAGGGGAGGGGATTAGGGAGCAGTACGTC. Its translation: CASSQEGGEGIREQYV.

This clonotype was counted between two and nine times. The chain recombines TRBV29-1 with TRBJ1-1; D is ambiguous. This CDR3 region has 14 residues. Between the trimmed V and J ends, which lost 1 base and 7 bases, there was a span of 16 bases. Germline V lookup: CDR1 SQVTM, CDR2 ANQGSEA. DNA of the CDR3: TGCAGCGTTGAAGTTTCGGTTGGAGGTAGTGAAGCTTTCTTT. Its translation is CSVEVSVGGSEAFF.

This clonotype was counted a few times. CDR3 DNA sequence: TGTGCCAGCACCAAGAGGAGCCTAGCGGGAGAAGATGAGCAGTTCTTC. This encodes CASTKRSLAGEDEQFF. The chain has TRBV7-2 and TRBJ2-5, with 10 bases that match TRBD2. With the DNA end fitting TRBJ2-1 better, the J assignment may be wrong. The CDR3 is 16 residues long. The V gene's germline CDR1 is SGHTA and CDR2 FQGNSA.

V gene TRBV29-1 combines with J gene TRBJ2-5; the match to TRBD1 covers 8 bases. The end of the DNA is better explained by TRBJ2-7, so the J call may be wrong. Per the germline V gene, CDR1 is SQVTM and CDR2 is ANQGSEA. The CDR3 extends over 14 amino acids. In DNA, the CDR3 is TGCAGCGTTGGGAAGACAGGGGTCGCATACGAGCAGTACTTC. Translating it yields CSVGKTGVAYEQYF.

The CDR3: CSAPEQGAGEKLFF. CDR3 in DNA: TGCAGTGCCCCGGAACAGGGGGCGGGGGAAAAACTGTTTTTT. The rearrangement links TRBV20-1 to TRBJ1-4; 9 bases align to TRBD1. Germline V CDR1 and CDR2: DFQATT, SNEGSKA (reference sequence). With 6 bases clipped from V and 8 bases from J, the junction kept 10 bases outside the gene matches. This CDR3 has 14 residues.

V gene TRBV20-1 combines with J gene TRBJ2-3; a possible D gene is TRBD1 (6 bases). Trimming took off 6 bases at V and 2 bases at J, with 12 bases between the two ends. The length of the CDR3 is 13 residues. Germline V gene sequence: CDR1 DFQATT, CDR2 SNEGSKA (reference sequence). Here the CDR3 reads CSAHRADTDTQYF. CDR3 DNA: TGCAGTGCGCACAGGGCGGACACAGATACGCAGTATTTT.

The V and J genes are TRBV12-3 or TRBV12-4 and TRBJ2-5; the D is unclear. Trimming shortened V by 5 bases and J by 3 bases, and 10 bases separated the two germline ends. This CDR3 comprises 13 residues. The DNA of the CDR3 is TGTGCCAGCAGTCCTACAGCAAAAGAGACCCAGTACTTC. Amino acids: CASSPTAKETQYF.

This clonotype was observed a few times. This sequence joins TRBV10-3 and TRBJ2-5; D is ambiguous. Per germline, CDR1 ENHRY and CDR2 SYGVKD. The CDR3 sequence is 13 residues long. V was clipped by 6 bases and J by 3 bases, with 11 bases between them. The CDR3 here is CAISEAGKETQYF. CDR3 in DNA: TGTGCCATCAGCGAGGCAGGAAAAGAGACCCAGTACTTC.

The chain links TRBV20-1 to TRBJ2-1, with TRBD2 identical over 11 bases. The CDR3 is 14 residues long. The ends lost 6 bases at V and 4 bases at J; junction bases unmatched: 5. CDR1 is DFQATT and CDR2 is SNEGSKA in the germline V gene (reference sequence). CDR3 protein: CSAELAGVYNEQFF. For the CDR3, the DNA is TGCAGTGCGGAACTAGCGGGGGTATACAATGAGCAGTTCTTC.

This clonotype was counted only a few times. V usage is TRBV5-1 and J usage is TRBJ2-2; D ambiguous. CDR3 length equals 16 residues. The V and J ends lost 1 base and 1 base respectively, with 11 bases between them. CDR1 is SGHRS and CDR2 is YFSETQ in the germline V gene. CDR3 residues: CASSLRLPENTGELFF. DNA for the CDR3: TGCGCCAGCAGCTTGAGGTTGCCAGAGAACACCGGGGAGCTGTTTTTT.

The CDR3 DNA reads TGCAGTGCTAGAATTCCTTTAGCGGATAACTCCTACGAGCAGTACTTC. It yields the protein CSARIPLADNSYEQYF. This chain joins TRBV20-1 and TRBJ2-5; tentatively, D is TRBD2 (6 bases). The J call may be wrong; the DNA end is better matched by TRBJ2-7. Germline-derived CDR1 and CDR2 are DFQATT and SNEGSKA (reference sequence). This CDR3 comprises 16 residues.

V gene TRBV7-9 combines with J gene TRBJ1-5; 7 bases agree with TRBD1. V lost 5 bases to trimming and J lost 10 bases; unmatched junction nucleotides: 14. The CDR3 is 15 residues long. Germline V CDR1 and CDR2: SEHNR, FQNEAQ (reference sequence). DNA for the CDR3: TGTGCCAGCAGCCTACGGGACAGCCCTCCCGGACCCCAGCATTTT. Amino acid sequence: CASSLRDSPPGPQHF.

The sample holds a few counts of this clonotype. An end of the junction does not agree with germline; a read error may underlie this. The rearrangement uses TRBV2 and TRBJ2-4; 7 nucleotides align to TRBD1. Germline assignment: CDR1 SNHLY and CDR2 FYNNEI. There are 15 residues in the CDR3. The CDR3 here is CASSHEQGTKNIRYF. CDR3 DNA sequence: TGTGCCAGCAGTCACGAACAGGGGACCAAAAACATTCGGTACTTC.

This clonotype was counted a few times. The J gene is TRBJ2-5, the V gene TRBV19, with 9 positions matching TRBD2. CDR1 and CDR2 from the germline V gene are LNHDA and SQIVND (reference sequence). V dropped 4 bases and J dropped 5; count of bases not matched to a gene: 11. CDR3 size: 16 residues. Written as DNA, the CDR3 is TGTGCCAGTAGTAAAGAAGCGGGAGGCCCCCGCGAGACCCAGTACTTC. Residues: CASSKEAGGPRETQYF.

This clonotype was counted between two and nine times. The V gene is TRBV29-1, the J gene TRBJ2-5; 7 bases match TRBD2. Trimming removed 3 bases from V and 2 bases from J; junction bases left unmatched: 6. CDR1 and CDR2 from the germline V gene are SQVTM and ANQGSEA. This CDR3 is built from 14 residues. The CDR3 DNA follows: TGCAGCGTTGACGACTGGGGGGGACAAGAGACCCAGTACTTC. Protein sequence: CSVDDWGGQETQYF. The variable domain in full, completed from reference TRBV29-1 and TRBJ2-5, reads SAVISQKPSRDICQRGTSLTIQCQVDSQVTMMFWYRQQPGQSLTLIATANQGSEATYESGFVIDKFPISRPNLTFSTLTVSNMSPEDSSIYLCSVDDWGGQETQYFGPGTRLLVL.

This clonotype was found a few times. V is TRBV6-1 and J is TRBJ2-5; tentative D call: TRBD1 (5 bases). CDR3 length equals 17 residues. The germline CDR1 and CDR2 sequences are MNHNS and SASEGT. V was trimmed by 5 bases and J by 2 bases, leaving 21 bases between them. CDR3 sequence: CASSPGWNVGGQETQYF. Written as DNA, the CDR3 is TGTGCCAGCAGTCCAGGGTGGAACGTGGGTGGACAAGAGACCCAGTACTTC.

The sample holds a few counts of this clonotype. V is TRBV28 and J is TRBJ2-3, with 7 bases fitting TRBD2. Germline loops: CDR1 MDHEN, CDR2 SYDVKM. V lost 3 bases and J lost 6; bases outside the gene matches: 6. The length of the CDR3 is 14 residues. The CDR3 DNA reads TGTGCCAGCAGTTTTGGCGGGAGAGCGGATACGCAGTATTTT. Its protein product is CASSFGGRADTQYF.

The CDR3 DNA sequence: TGTGCCAGCAGCCAAGATTTGGACCCCAGATGGGAGCAGTACTTC. Encoded protein: CASSQDLDPRWEQYF. This sequence joins TRBV14 and TRBJ2-7; D is ambiguous. This CDR3 comprises 15 residues. In germline, CDR1 is SGHDN, CDR2 FVKESK. V lost 0 bases and J 7 bases, leaving 16 bases between the germline ends.

The chain joins TRBV11-2 to TRBJ2-7; tentative D call: TRBD1 (6 bases). This CDR3 spans 15 amino acids. Germline V gives CDR1 SGHAT, CDR2 FQNNGV. V was pared by 0 bases and J by 3 bases, with 12 bases between. The CDR3: CASSLDPYRDYEQYF. The CDR3 nucleotides are TGTGCCAGCAGCTTAGACCCATACAGGGACTACGAGCAGTACTTC.

This clonotype was counted once. The DNA for the CDR3 is TGCGCCAGCAGTGAGGTGGCAGAAGGGGGCTACACCTTC. Residues: CASSEVAEGGYTF. J is TRBJ1-2 and V is TRBV10-2; D not resolved. Per the germline V gene, CDR1 is WSHSY and CDR2 is SAAADI. Trimming pared 2 bases from V and 8 bases from J, leaving 12 bases between. There are 13 residues in the CDR3.

V is TRBV24-1 and J is TRBJ2-1; 8 nucleotides line up with TRBD2. This CDR3 is built from 15 residues. Germline V gene data show CDR1 as KGHDR and CDR2 as SFDVKD. The J segment lost 7 bases and the V segment lost 4 bases, leaving 8 bases of the junction unmatched. The CDR3 region has the DNA TGTGCCACCAGTGAAGTTGGACTAGCTCTAAATGAGCAGTTCTTC. This codes for CATSEVGLALNEQFF.